What follows are 31 T cell receptor beta chains derived from one specimen sequenced in a study of post-analysis software for immune sequencing data. Study conclusions and caveats: Comparison of patients with controls showed a handful of TRBV segments more frequent in patients, TRBV5-6, TRBV5-1 and TRBV20-1 among them.

The antigens of these receptors remain unknown. Prepared TCR beta cDNA libraries contained unique molecular identifiers. TCRdb re-analysed the PCR reads in MiXCR, keeping a single row per CDR3 protein. The repertoire has over 700,000 distinct CDR3 sequences, 30% of them found once; the top ten carry around 0.56%. The sample taken for sequencing was blood. The receptors here all came from a girl aged 10-17 years with multiple sclerosis.

A word on this clonotype: Being one base from a much bigger clone, this may be a read error. The chain is built from TRBV29-1 and TRBJ2-7; D is unresolved. The CDR3 is 11 amino acids. V lost 4 bases and J 7 bases, leaving 11 bases between the germline ends. The germline gives CDR1 SQVTM, CDR2 ANQGSEA. CDR3 in DNA: TGCAGCGTTGTTGCTGGAAGGGAGCAGTACTTC. Protein: CSVVAGREQYF.

The chain is built from TRBV20-1 and TRBJ2-7; D uncertain. The germline V gene encodes CDR1 DFQATT and CDR2 SNEGSKA (reference sequence). This CDR3 contains 12 residues. V was trimmed by 0 bases and J by 4 bases, leaving 7 bases between them. As DNA, the CDR3 is TGCAGTGCTAGAGATGTTCAGTACGAGCAGTACTTC. This gives the protein CSARDVQYEQYF.

This chain uses TRBV20-1 with TRBJ1-5; D perhaps matches TRBD1 (5 bases). Germline-derived CDR1 and CDR2 are DFQATT and SNEGSKA (reference sequence). CDR3 length equals 13 residues. V was pared by 2 bases and J by 5 bases, with 10 bases between. This chain's CDR3 is CSARNWGYQPQHF. As DNA, the CDR3 is TGCAGTGCTAGAAACTGGGGGTATCAGCCCCAGCATTTT.

This clonotype has just a few counts. This chain links TRBV5-1 with TRBJ1-1; D gene ambiguous. Trimming shortened V by 1 base and J by 5 bases, and 9 bases separated the two germline ends. This CDR3 comprises 13 residues. Germline lookup yields CDR1 SGHRS and CDR2 YFSETQ. The CDR3 protein is CASSLRGGTEAFF. In DNA form, the CDR3 reads TGCGCCAGCAGCTTGCGGGGTGGAACTGAAGCTTTCTTT.

The genes are TRBV29-1 and TRBJ2-2, with a weak D call TRBD1 (6 bases). CDR3 size: 10 residues. The V and J ends lost 7 bases and 6 bases respectively, with 6 bases between them. Germline assignment: CDR1 SQVTM and CDR2 ANQGSEA. The CDR3 reads CSAGAGELFF. The CDR3 DNA reads TGCAGCGCAGGGGCCGGGGAGCTGTTTTTT.

This chain links TRBV6-5 with TRBJ2-2; D remains unclear. The V gene lost 5 bases and the J gene lost 3 bases, with 16 bases spanning the gap. Germline V CDR1 and CDR2: MNHEY, SVGAGI. The length of the CDR3 is 16 residues. The CDR3 coding sequence is TGTGCCAGCAGTAAAACACGGGCGTCGGACACCGGGGAGCTGTTTTTT. It specifies CASSKTRASDTGELFF.

The chain carries TRBV7-2 and TRBJ2-5, with D maybe TRBD1 (5 bases). V was clipped by 8 bases and J by 2 bases, with 12 bases between them. CDR1 and CDR2 (germline): SGHTA, FQGNSA. CDR3 length: 13 amino acids. The CDR3 sequence is CASAVQGQETQYF. CDR3 DNA: TGTGCCAGCGCGGTTCAGGGACAAGAGACCCAGTACTTC.

This clonotype was counted at least ten times. The chain couples TRBV12-3 or TRBV12-4 to TRBJ2-7, with 7 bases that match TRBD2. CDR3 length: 14 residues. Trimming at V came to 6 bases and at J to 1 base, leaving 6 bases not matched to a gene. CDR3 coding DNA: TGTGCCAGCAGCTGGGGGGGAGGGTCCTACGAGCAGTACTTC. It yields the protein CASSWGGGSYEQYF.

Concerning this clonotype itself: A much larger clone sits a single nucleotide away, making a read error possible. The rearrangement joins TRBV12-3 or TRBV12-4 to TRBJ1-2; D is uncertain. This CDR3 contains 14 residues. As DNA, the CDR3 is TGTGTCAGCAGTTTAGAACAGTCCCCCTATGGCTACACCTTC. This gives the protein CVSSLEQSPYGYTF.

The rearrangement joins TRBV11-2 to TRBJ2-7; D possibly corresponds to TRBD2 (6 bases). Deletions cut 8 bases from V and 0 bases from J, with 14 bases between. CDR3 length: 14 residues. Per germline, CDR1 SGHAT and CDR2 FQNNGV. The CDR3 bases are TGTGCCAGCCGAAAACTCGGGAGCTCCTACGAGCAGTACTTC. Encoded protein: CASRKLGSSYEQYF.

A remark on this clonotype: It may be a read error: a sequence one base away is much more abundant. This sequence joins TRBV29-1 and TRBJ2-1; D gene unclear. CDR1 and CDR2 (germline): SQVTM, ANQGSEA. This CDR3 spans 11 amino acids. V was clipped by 8 bases and J by 13 bases, with 18 bases between them. The CDR3: CSIPGNRTQFF. The CDR3 DNA follows: TGCAGCATTCCGGGCAACCGGACCCAGTTCTTC.

V usage is TRBV10-3 and J usage is TRBJ2-7; TRBD2 matches 10 bases. CDR1 and CDR2 (germline): ENHRY, SYGVKD. There are 15 residues in the CDR3. With V trimmed by 2 bases and J by 3 bases, 4 bases remained unmatched. The CDR3: CAISEGVAGGYEQYF. The CDR3 DNA reads TGTGCCATCAGTGAGGGGGTAGCGGGAGGCTACGAGCAGTACTTC.

The rearrangement uses TRBV12-3 or TRBV12-4 and TRBJ2-3, with D tentatively TRBD1 (7 bases). The CDR3 consists of 18 residues. With 5 bases removed from V and 6 bases from J, the gap between germline ends came to 27 bases. The CDR3 nucleotides read TGTGCCAGCAGTAGGGGGCAGAGCCTAGGGGCGGCGGGGGATACGCAGTATTTT. Protein: CASSRGQSLGAAGDTQYF.

The V gene is TRBV5-8, the J gene TRBJ1-6, with D hard to call. The CDR3 length is 14 residues. The V and J ends lost 4 bases and 6 bases respectively, with 11 bases between them. Germline V CDR1 and CDR2: SGHTS, YDEGEE. The chain's CDR3 is CASSQRARNSPLHF. The CDR3 bases are TGTGCCAGCAGCCAGAGGGCCCGTAATTCACCCCTCCACTTT.

This clonotype was seen only once. This may be a read error: a much more frequent sequence differs by one nucleotide. The chain links TRBV27 to TRBJ2-6; D is unclear. The V and J ends lost 6 bases and 0 bases respectively, with 9 bases between them. The CDR3 sequence is 15 residues long. Germline V CDR1 and CDR2: MNHEY, SMNVEV (reference sequence). CDR3 coding DNA: TGTGCCAGCAGCCCTGATCGCTCTGGGGCCAACGTCCTGACTTTC. Its protein product is CASSPDRSGANVLTF.

Details on this clonotype: It may be a read error: a sequence one base away is much more abundant. CDR3 in amino acids: CASRGLAKKPTDTQYF. CDR3 bases: TGTGCGAGCAGGGGACTAGCGAAGAAACCCACAGATACGCAGTATTTT. The chain has TRBV10-3 and TRBJ2-3; 10 bases are a match to TRBD2. The CDR3 is 16 amino acids. Germline V gene lookup returns CDR1 ENHRY and CDR2 SYGVKD.

In this sample, this clonotype turned up a few times. The chain recombines TRBV5-1 with TRBJ2-1; 9 bases are shared with TRBD2. The germline V gene has CDR1 SGHRS and CDR2 YFSETQ. The CDR3 loop spans 15 amino acids. V shed 5 bases, J shed 7 bases, and the junction held 10 bases outside the gene matches. CDR3 DNA: TGCGCCAGCAGTAATAGCGGGAGAGCTGAAAATGAGCAGTTCTTC. Translating gives CASSNSGRAENEQFF. Complete variable domain (other parts from reference TRBV5-1 and TRBJ2-1): KAGVTQTPRYLIKTRGQQVTLSCSPISGHRSVSWYQQTPGQGLQFLFEYFSETQRNKGNFPGRFSGRQFSNSRSEMNVSTLELGDSALYLCASSNSGRAENEQFFGPGTRLTVL.

This clonotype was recorded a few times. V and J are TRBV20-1 and TRBJ2-7; 7 bases line up with TRBD1. Germline V gives CDR1 DFQATT, CDR2 SNEGSKA (reference sequence). The CDR3 is 12 residues long. Losses at the gene ends were 6 bases for V and 7 bases for J; bases not matched to a gene: 9. The CDR3 DNA reads TGCAGTGCACCCGGGACAGCGTGGGAGCAGTACTTC. Its protein is CSAPGTAWEQYF.

This sequence joins TRBV29-1 and TRBJ2-3, with D maybe TRBD2 (6 bases). Trimming took off 2 bases at V and 5 bases at J, with 20 bases between the two ends. Germline assignment: CDR1 SQVTM and CDR2 ANQGSEA. The CDR3 has 16 residues. CDR3 amino acids: CSVEPRPQGGKDTQYF. CDR3 DNA sequence: TGCAGCGTTGAACCCCGGCCCCAGGGAGGTAAAGATACGCAGTATTTT.

The chain couples TRBV15 to TRBJ2-6; D not resolved. CDR1 is LNHNV, CDR2 YYDKDF, per germline (reference sequence). CDR3 length equals 14 residues. The V gene lost 5 bases and the J gene lost 2 bases, with 7 bases spanning the gap. The CDR3 coding sequence is TGTGCCACCAGCGTTCTTCCTGGGGCCAACGTCCTGACTTTC. Its translation: CATSVLPGANVLTF.

A word on this clonotype: A read error may produce the germline difference seen at one junction end. CDR3 DNA: TGCGCCAGCAGCTTGCTGAGCTCCTGCAATGAGCAGTTCTTC. Encoded protein: CASSLLSSCNEQFF. V and J are TRBV5-1 and TRBJ2-1; D ambiguous. The CDR3 has 14 residues. Germline V gene data show CDR1 as SGHRS and CDR2 as YFSETQ.

The chain uses TRBV7-8 and TRBJ2-7; D is possibly TRBD1 (6 bases). Trimming removed 6 bases at V and 4 bases at J, with 10 bases between. Germline CDR1 is SGHVS and CDR2 is FQNEAQ. The CDR3 is 12 residues long. Here the CDR3 reads CASRARGYEQYF. CDR3 sequence (DNA): TGTGCCAGCAGGGCCAGGGGATACGAGCAGTACTTC.

This clonotype showed up just a few times. The chain couples TRBV10-3 to TRBJ2-1; 9 bases fit TRBD1. The length of the CDR3 is 15 residues. Losses at the gene ends were 3 bases for V and 6 bases for J; bases not matched to a gene: 6. Looked up from germline, CDR1 is ENHRY and CDR2 is SYGVKD. The CDR3 here is CAISDPGTGFNEQFF. Here the CDR3 DNA reads TGTGCCATCAGTGACCCCGGGACAGGGTTCAATGAGCAGTTCTTC.

The J gene is TRBJ2-1, the V gene TRBV7-8; D is perhaps TRBD2 (7 bases). Trimming took off 3 bases at V and 0 bases at J, with 12 bases between the two ends. The germline CDR1 and CDR2 sequences are SGHVS and FQNEAQ. This CDR3 is built from 16 residues. In DNA form, the CDR3 reads TGTGCCAGCAGCTTCCAGCGGGACATCTCCTACAATGAGCAGTTCTTC. Protein sequence: CASSFQRDISYNEQFF.

The chain uses TRBV20-1 and TRBJ2-6; D is unclear. Germline-derived CDR1 and CDR2 are DFQATT and SNEGSKA (reference sequence). The CDR3 has 13 residues. V dropped 6 bases and J dropped 4 bases, with 10 bases sitting between them. Here the CDR3 reads CSARKVGANVLTF. Here the CDR3 DNA reads TGCAGTGCCAGAAAGGTAGGGGCCAACGTCCTGACTTTC.

This clonotype was seen more than once but under ten times. The chain recombines TRBV6-2 or TRBV6-3 with TRBJ2-6, with 7 bases aligning to TRBD2. The V and J ends lost 5 bases and 0 bases, in that order; junction bases with no gene match: 16. The CDR3 has 20 residues. Germline-derived CDR1 and CDR2 are MNHEY and SVGEGT. CDR3 protein: CASSLLTAGTKSSGANVLTF. The CDR3 DNA reads TGTGCCAGCAGTCTTCTTACAGCCGGGACTAAGTCCTCTGGGGCCAACGTCCTGACTTTC.

The chain is built from TRBV6-1 and TRBJ2-1; D is possibly TRBD1 (5 bases). Between the trimmed V and J ends, which lost 6 bases and 5 bases, there was a span of 11 bases. The V gene's germline CDR1 is MNHNS and CDR2 SASEGT. The length of the CDR3 is 13 residues. CDR3 in amino acids: CASSRVLNNEQFF. DNA of the CDR3: TGTGCCAGCAGCAGGGTTCTAAACAATGAGCAGTTCTTC.

Details on this clonotype: Its ends do not fully match the called genes, so a read error is possible. The V call is TRBV10-3, the J call TRBJ1-3; D not certain. Germline assignment: CDR1 ENHRY and CDR2 SYGVKD. The CDR3 length is 16 residues. The CDR3 DNA sequence: TGTGCCGTCAGTGCCTATTCATCTGACTCTGGAAACACCATATATTTT. Encoded protein: CAVSAYSSDSGNTIYF.

Points on this clonotype: One end of the junction fails to match germline, which may point to a read error. The CDR3 here is CAGSRTSGRASYNEQFF. The CDR3, as DNA: TGTGCCGGCAGCCGGACTAGCGGGAGGGCATCCTACAATGAGCAGTTCTTC. This chain joins TRBV11-2 and TRBJ2-1, with 15 bases identical to TRBD2. The CDR3 loop spans 17 amino acids. Germline lookup yields CDR1 SGHAT and CDR2 FQNNGV. Combining the CDR3 with reference TRBV11-2 and TRBJ2-1 gives the whole variable domain EAGVAQSPRYKIIEKRQSVAFWCNPISGHATLYWYQQILGQGPKLLIQFQNNGVVDDSQLPKDRFSAERLKGVDSTLKIQPAKLEDSAVYLCAGSRTSGRASYNEQFFGPGTRLTVL.

This sequence joins TRBV28 and TRBJ1-6, with 9 bases matching TRBD1. V gave up 8 bases and J gave up 2 bases; unmatched junction bases: 4. The germline gives CDR1 MDHEN, CDR2 SYDVKM. CDR3 length: 15 residues. CDR3 coding DNA: TGTGCCAGCCTTCGGGACAGGGCCTATAATTCACCCCTCCACTTT. Translating gives CASLRDRAYNSPLHF.

There are a few counts of this clonotype. V is TRBV10-3 and J is TRBJ1-1; TRBD1 matches 12 bases. CDR1 and CDR2 from the germline V gene are ENHRY and SYGVKD. There are 13 residues in the CDR3. The CDR3 DNA reads TGTGCGGGGACAGGGGGCCCGAACACTGAAGCTTTCTTT. This codes for CAGTGGPNTEAFF.